One sample yielded the 23 T cell receptor beta chains listed below, sequenced in a study of monozygotic twins with inflammatory bowel disease. Each CDR3 protein gets one entry in TCRdb, which reprocessed the 5' RACE reads and gives no DNA. The listing records about 440,000 distinct CDR3 sequences. The specimen sequenced was blood. The receptors here all came from a human donor with ulcerative colitis or Crohn's disease, or a healthy co-twin of an affected twin (not recorded which).

The chain's CDR3 is CASSSGLDTGGYTF. The chain recombines TRBV5-4 with TRBJ1-2. The CDR3 has 14 amino acids. The germline gives CDR1 SGHNT, CDR2 YYREEE (reference sequence).

The chain joins TRBV24-1 to TRBJ2-5; TCRdb's D gene call, TRBD1, goes unchecked for lack of DNA. The CDR3 length is 15 residues. Germline CDR1 is KGHDR and CDR2 is SFDVKD. The CDR3 reads CATSPGGQMQETQYF.

The genes are TRBV28 and TRBJ2-7; TCRdb proposes TRBD1, but this gene call is untestable without DNA. Germline CDR1 is MDHEN and CDR2 is SYDVKM. The CDR3 is made up of 11 amino acids. This chain's CDR3 is CASSFADRQYF.

The gene calls are TRBV7-8 and TRBJ2-2; TCRdb indicates TRBD1, and absent DNA this call remains unverified. Germline V gene data show CDR1 as SGHVS and CDR2 as FQNEAQ. The CDR3 totals 17 residues. CDR3 amino acids: CASSKGSGQGVPRELFF.

The chain links TRBV3-1 to TRBJ1-3; TCRdb's D call, TRBD1, is unchecked because there is no DNA. CDR1 LGHDT and CDR2 YNNKEL come from the germline V gene (reference sequence). This CDR3 contains 17 residues. The CDR3 reads CASSQDGTGLSGNTIYF.

The rearrangement joins TRBV7-8 to TRBJ2-5; TCRdb's assignment of TRBD2 cannot be checked, as there is no DNA. The CDR3 contains 16 residues. Germline V lookup: CDR1 SGHVS, CDR2 FQNEAQ. The CDR3 sequence is CASSLNIATSQETQYF. Full variable domain (outside the CDR3, taken from reference TRBV7-8 and TRBJ2-5): GAGVSQSPRYKVAKRGQDVALRCDPISGHVSLFWYQQALGQGPEFLTYFQNEAQLDKSGLPSDRFFAERPEGSVSTLKIQRTQQEDSAVYLCASSLNIATSQETQYFGPGTRLLVL.

The J gene is TRBJ1-1, the V gene TRBV20-1. Per the germline V gene, CDR1 is DFQATT and CDR2 is SNEGSKA (reference sequence). CDR3 size: 13 residues. CDR3 in amino acids: CSARADGTTEAFF.

V is TRBV5-5 and J is TRBJ2-3; TCRdb's D call, TRBD1, is unchecked because there is no DNA. Germline loops: CDR1 SGHKS, CDR2 YYEKEE (reference sequence). CDR3 length: 17 residues. The CDR3 reads CASSLVMGGFGSDTQYF. Filled out from reference TRBV5-5 and TRBJ2-3, the complete variable domain reads DAGVTQSPTHLIKTRGQQVTLRCSPISGHKSVSWYQQVLGQGPQFIFQYYEKEERGRGNFPDRFSARQFPNYSSELNVNALLLGDSALYLCASSLVMGGFGSDTQYFGPGTRLTVL.

The V gene is TRBV9, the J gene TRBJ1-6; absent DNA, TCRdb's TRBD1 call cannot be checked. The CDR3 length is 14 residues. CDR1 is SGDLS and CDR2 is YYNGEE in the germline V gene. The CDR3 region is CASSGGSNNSPLHF. Using reference TRBV9 and TRBJ1-6 for the parts outside the CDR3, the full variable domain is DSGVTQTPKHLITATGQRVTLRCSPRSGDLSVYWYQQSLDQGLQFLIQYYNGEERAKGNILERFSAQQFPDLHSELNLSSLELGDSALYFCASSGGSNNSPLHFGNGTRLTVT.

This sequence joins TRBV20-1 and TRBJ2-5; the TRBD1 assignment by TCRdb is unverifiable without DNA. The CDR3 extends over 13 amino acids. Per germline, CDR1 DFQATT and CDR2 SNEGSKA (reference sequence). CDR3 sequence: CSTGGGARETQYF.

This CDR3 is CASSPLISGANVLTF. The rearrangement uses TRBV5-1 and TRBJ2-6. The V gene's germline CDR1 is SGHRS and CDR2 YFSETQ. The CDR3 sequence is 15 residues long.

CDR3 in amino acids: CASSRTAVGSDGYTF. The gene calls are TRBV6-1 and TRBJ1-2. Germline-derived CDR1 and CDR2 are MNHNS and SASEGT. The CDR3 loop spans 15 amino acids.

CDR3 protein: CASSLRPSGRLYNEQFF. The rearrangement joins TRBV5-1 to TRBJ2-1; TCRdb returns TRBD2, unconfirmable since there is no DNA. This CDR3 is 17 amino acids long. Germline CDR1 SGHRS, CDR2 YFSETQ.

The rearrangement uses TRBV5-1 and TRBJ2-7; TCRdb picks TRBD2, but there is no DNA to check that call. CDR1 SGHRS and CDR2 YFSETQ come from the germline V gene. The CDR3 sequence is 14 residues long. CDR3 sequence reads: CASTTGLNSYEQYF. Complete variable domain (other parts from reference TRBV5-1 and TRBJ2-7): KAGVTQTPRYLIKTRGQQVTLSCSPISGHRSVSWYQQTPGQGLQFLFEYFSETQRNKGNFPGRFSGRQFSNSRSEMNVSTLELGDSALYLCASTTGLNSYEQYFGPGTRLTVT.

The J gene is TRBJ1-1, the V gene TRBV28. Looked up from germline, CDR1 is MDHEN and CDR2 is SYDVKM. This CDR3 contains 12 residues. The CDR3 loop reads CASSLRGLEAFF.

The chain employs TRBV5-4 and TRBJ2-2; TCRdb reports TRBD1, a call that lacks DNA to check it against. The CDR3 totals 17 residues. Per the germline V gene, CDR1 is SGHNT and CDR2 is YYREEE (reference sequence). The CDR3 protein is CASSPPGGGPNTGELFF.

V is TRBV5-1 and J is TRBJ1-5; TCRdb outputs TRBD1, but without DNA this stays unchecked. The CDR3 totals 15 residues. The germline V gene encodes CDR1 SGHRS and CDR2 YFSETQ. This CDR3 is CASSWDGEPGQPQHF.

The V and J genes are TRBV6-6 and TRBJ2-1; as DNA is missing, the TRBD2 call by TCRdb cannot be tested. Germline lookup yields CDR1 MNHNY and CDR2 SVGAGI (reference sequence). The CDR3 totals 11 residues. CDR3 amino acids: CASSVGGEQFF.

V usage is TRBV12-3 or TRBV12-4 and J usage is TRBJ2-1; the TCRdb call, TRBD1, lacks DNA for checking. This CDR3 has 17 residues. The CDR3 sequence is CASRPGSGTGYYNEQFF.

The chain carries TRBV5-1 and TRBJ2-3; TCRdb's D call of TRBD1 is untestable without DNA. CDR1 is SGHRS, CDR2 YFSETQ, per germline. This CDR3 is 14 amino acids long. CDR3: CASSTGQGTDTQYF.

V gene TRBV12-1 combines with J gene TRBJ2-7; TCRdb's assignment of TRBD2 cannot be checked, as there is no DNA. TRBV12-1 is recorded as a pseudogene. This CDR3 has 17 amino acids. This CDR3 reads CASSFLRTSGGLDEQYF.

The chain uses TRBV20-1 and TRBJ2-3; the TCRdb D gene call, TRBD2, has no DNA to confirm it. Germline CDR1 and CDR2: DFQATT and SNEGSKA (reference sequence). CDR3 length equals 14 residues. CDR3 protein: CSALAGVTRDTQYF.

V and J are TRBV5-1 and TRBJ1-1; TCRdb's assignment of TRBD1 cannot be checked, as there is no DNA. There are 14 residues in the CDR3. The germline V gene has CDR1 SGHRS and CDR2 YFSETQ. The CDR3 is CASSPQTGEAEAFF.